Each of the 32 T cell receptor beta chains below was sequenced from the same sample in a study of blood T cells in healthy people across ages. Alongside a J-beta primer mix, a sample-barcoded 5' primer served in a second PCR lasting roughly 7 to 12 cycles. TCRdb used MiXCR to reprocess the 5' RACE reads, holding one entry per CDR3 protein. The sample lists about 1.6 million distinct CDR3 sequences; approximately 32% were seen once. The sequenced sample consisted of blood. All receptors come from a woman younger than 45 in good health.

A note on this clonotype: Because it lacks the conserved phenylalanine or tryptophan at the end, this CDR3 is likely a read error. J is TRBJ2-5 and V is TRBV29-1; 12 bases map to TRBD2. After removal of 1 base from V and 2 bases from J, the junction contained 2 bases not matched to a gene. Per germline, CDR1 SQVTM and CDR2 ANQGSEA. There are 15 residues in the CDR3. CDR3 sequence reads: CSVEGTSGAQETQYS. In DNA, the CDR3 is TGCAGCGTTGAAGGGACTAGCGGGGCACAAGAGACCCAGTACTCC.

With respect to this clonotype: A much more abundant neighbour one base away suggests this may be a read error. The chain links TRBV6-1 to TRBJ2-5; possible D gene TRBD1, 6 bases. TRBJ2-7 matches the DNA end more closely, so the J call is doubtful. Germline V gene data show CDR1 as MNHNS and CDR2 as SASEGT. The CDR3 consists of 13 residues. The CDR3 nucleotides are TGTGCCAGCAGTCCCCAGGCAGGGGACGAGCAGTACTTC. It codes for CASSPQAGDEQYF.

This clonotype was found many times. The chain recombines TRBV20-1 with TRBJ1-2; TRBD1 matches 7 bases. The CDR3 is made up of 13 amino acids. After removal of 6 bases from V and 1 base from J, the junction contained 5 bases not matched to a gene. In germline, CDR1 is DFQATT, CDR2 SNEGSKA (reference sequence). CDR3 loop: CSALRGGNYGYTF. CDR3 nucleotides: TGCAGTGCCCTCAGGGGGGGTAACTATGGCTACACCTTC.

CDR3 protein: CAGGQQETQYF. In nucleotides, the CDR3 is TGTGCCGGGGGGCAGCAAGAGACCCAGTACTTC. The chain has TRBV2 and TRBJ2-5; either TRBD1 or TRBD2 may fit D (6 bases each). Looked up from germline, CDR1 is SNHLY and CDR2 is FYNNEI. This CDR3 is built from 11 residues. The V gene lost 11 bases and the J gene lost 2 bases, with 9 bases spanning the gap.

J is TRBJ2-7 and V is TRBV14; D may match TRBD1 or TRBD2 (7 bases each). The CDR3 covers 17 residues. From germline, CDR1 is SGHDN and CDR2 FVKESK. Trimming shortened V by 0 bases and J by 10 bases, and 25 bases separated the two germline ends. As DNA, the CDR3 is TGTGCCAGCAGCCAAGAGATCCGTCGCCAGACAGGGAGGGACCAGTACTTC. Encoded protein: CASSQEIRRQTGRDQYF.

This chain links TRBV28 with TRBJ1-1; TRBD1 matches at 12 bases. The CDR3 runs to 17 residues. V dropped 2 bases and J dropped 5; count of bases not matched to a gene: 9. Germline loops: CDR1 MDHEN, CDR2 SYDVKM. The CDR3 sequence is CASSLGTGGAQGTEAFF. The CDR3 region has the DNA TGTGCCAGCAGTTTAGGGACAGGGGGCGCACAGGGAACTGAAGCTTTCTTT.

The V call is TRBV9, the J call TRBJ1-5; D perhaps matches TRBD1 (5 bases). The V gene's germline CDR1 is SGDLS and CDR2 YYNGEE. The CDR3 covers 16 residues. V lost 0 bases and J lost 1, with 11 bases in between. The CDR3 region is CASSVGQGESNQPQHF. The CDR3 DNA reads TGTGCCAGCAGCGTAGGTCAAGGGGAAAGCAATCAGCCCCAGCATTTT.

The V call is TRBV18, the J call TRBJ2-4; TRBD1 is a possible D gene (6 bases). Between the trimmed V and J ends, which lost 2 bases and 7 bases, there was a span of 15 bases. CDR3 size: 15 residues. Germline CDR1 is KGHSH and CDR2 is LQKENI. CDR3 DNA: TGTGCCAGCTCACCAGCGGGCGGAAGGGGGAACATTCAGTACTTC. Translated: CASSPAGGRGNIQYF.

This clonotype has a handful of counts. The rearrangement links TRBV7-9 to TRBJ2-5; D is unresolved. The CDR3 loop spans 14 amino acids. CDR1 SEHNR and CDR2 FQNEAQ come from the germline V gene (reference sequence). V lost 4 bases and J 5 bases, leaving 14 bases between the germline ends. CDR3 nucleotide sequence: TGTGCCAGCAGCTCCCTCTTGGGCCGGGAGACCCAGTACTTC. Its protein is CASSSLLGRETQYF.

The rearrangement joins TRBV9 to TRBJ2-1; D tentatively fits TRBD1 or TRBD2 (5 bases each). This CDR3 contains 16 residues. CDR1 and CDR2 (germline): SGDLS, YYNGEE. Trimming pared 5 bases from V and 5 bases from J, leaving 20 bases between. Written as DNA, the CDR3 is TGTGCCAGCAGTCCCCTTGTGAAGGGGCGGGACAATGAGCAGTTCTTC. Translation gives CASSPLVKGRDNEQFF. The complete variable domain, with remaining parts taken from reference TRBV9 and TRBJ2-1, reads DSGVTQTPKHLITATGQRVTLRCSPRSGDLSVYWYQQSLDQGLQFLIQYYNGEERAKGNILERFSAQQFPDLHSELNLSSLELGDSALYFCASSPLVKGRDNEQFFGPGTRLTVL.

This clonotype has a handful of counts. This chain uses TRBV14 with TRBJ2-1, with 9 bases aligning to TRBD2. Germline lookup yields CDR1 SGHDN and CDR2 FVKESK. The junction had 4 bases not matched to a gene; V was cut back by 5 bases and J by 2 bases. The CDR3 has 15 residues. The CDR3 sequence is CASSWGLATYNEQFF. Here the CDR3 DNA reads TGTGCCAGCAGCTGGGGACTAGCAACCTACAATGAGCAGTTCTTC.

This chain joins TRBV11-3 and TRBJ2-7, with D possibly being TRBD1 (6 bases). Trimming removed 8 bases at V and 2 bases at J, with 16 bases between. There are 14 residues in the CDR3. The germline V gene has CDR1 SGHNT and CDR2 YENEEA. The CDR3 coding sequence is TGTGCCAGCTCTCCTTCTCAGGGGCCCTACGAGCAGTACTTC. Protein sequence: CASSPSQGPYEQYF.

The chain recombines TRBV7-8 with TRBJ2-5; D may be TRBD2 (5 bases). Trimming stripped 2 bases from V and 4 bases from J, with 8 bases between. From germline, CDR1 is SGHVS and CDR2 FQNEAQ. CDR3 length: 13 amino acids. The CDR3 spells CASSLWAGETQYF. The DNA of the CDR3 is TGTGCCAGCAGCTTATGGGCGGGAGAGACCCAGTACTTC.

This clonotype was seen a few times. The rearrangement uses TRBV7-6 and TRBJ2-5, with a tentative D call TRBD2 (5 bases). From germline, CDR1 is SGHVS and CDR2 FNYEAQ. CDR3 length: 18 amino acids. V was shortened by 1 base and J by 5 bases, with 23 bases between the two germline ends. The CDR3 region is CASSLEWRVLGDLETQYF. The CDR3 nucleotides read TGTGCCAGCAGCTTAGAATGGCGGGTCCTGGGAGATTTGGAGACCCAGTACTTC.

The chain links TRBV28 to TRBJ2-7, with 14 bases identical to TRBD2. The CDR3 covers 17 residues. The V segment lost 6 bases and the J segment 0 bases; nucleotides outside the gene matches: 7. CDR1 is MDHEN and CDR2 is SYDVKM in the germline V gene. DNA for the CDR3: TGTGCCAGCAGCCCGGGACTAGCGGGAGTTAACTCCTACGAGCAGTACTTC. The encoded protein is CASSPGLAGVNSYEQYF.

The chain is built from TRBV11-3 and TRBJ2-3; D may be TRBD1 (6 bases). The germline V and J ends were trimmed by 4 bases and 4 bases, with 12 bases remaining between them. Germline lookup yields CDR1 SGHNT and CDR2 YENEEA. The length of the CDR3 is 14 residues. The CDR3 bases are TGTGCCAGCAGCTCCAGGGGCATATCAGATACGCAGTATTTT. It yields the protein CASSSRGISDTQYF.

This clonotype appeared once. CDR3 in amino acids: CASSLIFHNEQFF. CDR3 DNA: TGTGCCAGCAGCCTAATATTCCACAATGAGCAGTTCTTC. J is TRBJ2-1 and V is TRBV7-8; D ambiguous. The CDR3 has 13 residues. The V end was cut by 5 bases, the J end by 5 bases, with 10 bases between. Germline V gene sequence: CDR1 SGHVS, CDR2 FQNEAQ.

The table lists this clonotype with a few counts. This chain links TRBV7-6 with TRBJ2-1; 12 bases are a match to TRBD2. Germline CDR1 SGHVS, CDR2 FNYEAQ. The CDR3 is made up of 16 amino acids. Unmatched junction bases numbered 6, after V lost 5 bases and J lost 4 bases. CDR3 nucleotide sequence: TGTGCCAGCAGCGCCCCGGGACTAGCGGGTTACAATGAGCAGTTCTTC. It specifies CASSAPGLAGYNEQFF.

The sample holds a few counts of this clonotype. The V and J genes are TRBV29-1 and TRBJ1-2, with TRBD1 as a possible D gene (6 bases). CDR1 and CDR2 from the germline V gene are SQVTM and ANQGSEA. V was shortened by 4 bases and J by 2 bases, with 11 bases between the two germline ends. This CDR3 spans 13 amino acids. The CDR3, as DNA: TGCAGCGTTGGGCAGGGGATGAACTATGGCTACACCTTC. Translated: CSVGQGMNYGYTF.

A remark on this clonotype: A much larger clone is a single base away; this may be a read error. The genes are TRBV4-1 and TRBJ2-7; a possible D gene is TRBD1 (5 bases). The CDR3 length is 13 residues. Germline loops: CDR1 MGHRA, CDR2 YSYEKL. The CDR3 here is CVSSQDRGAEQYF. CDR3 sequence (DNA): TGCGTCAGCAGCCAAGATCGTGGGGCCGAGCAGTACTTC.

This clonotype was detected a few times. V and J are TRBV4-2 and TRBJ1-6, with D uncertain. Germline V gene sequence: CDR1 LGHNA, CDR2 YNFKEQ. This CDR3 region has 16 residues. Between the trimmed V and J ends, which lost 4 bases and 0 bases, there was a span of 10 bases. Here the CDR3 reads CASSLILSSYNSPLHF. CDR3 DNA: TGTGCCAGCAGCCTTATACTGAGCTCCTATAATTCACCCCTCCACTTT.

This clonotype showed up just a few times. The chain uses TRBV28 and TRBJ2-3; 12 nucleotides align to TRBD2. The CDR3 totals 19 residues. V shed 6 bases, J shed 4 bases, and the junction held 17 bases outside the gene matches. Germline assignment: CDR1 MDHEN and CDR2 SYDVKM. In DNA, the CDR3 is TGTGCCAGCAGCAGCCCCGGGACTAGCGGGCCTGGCCTCCCAGATACGCAGTATTTT. It specifies CASSSPGTSGPGLPDTQYF.

The rearrangement links TRBV28 to TRBJ2-5; 13 nucleotides match TRBD2. CDR3 size: 17 residues. Germline CDR1 and CDR2: MDHEN and SYDVKM. The junction had 8 bases not matched to a gene; V was cut back by 5 bases and J by 2 bases. In DNA form, the CDR3 reads TGTGCCAGCAGTCCTTACCCGGGACTAGCGGGACAAGAGACCCAGTACTTC. Amino acid sequence: CASSPYPGLAGQETQYF.

Worth noting for this clonotype: The junction differs from germline at one of its ends, possibly a read error. The gene calls are TRBV6-1 and TRBJ1-5; D is uncertain. CDR1 and CDR2 from the germline V gene are MNHNS and SASEGT. The CDR3 is 12 residues long. CDR3 sequence (DNA): TGTGCCAGCACTGAAGTATTACAGCCCCAGCATTTT. Translating gives CASTEVLQPQHF.

This chain joins TRBV20-1 and TRBJ2-1, with 10 nucleotides matching TRBD2. The ends lost 5 bases at V and 6 bases at J; junction bases unmatched: 7. The CDR3 contains 14 residues. The V gene's germline CDR1 is DFQATT and CDR2 SNEGSKA (reference sequence). CDR3 region: CSALSGRASNEQFF. In DNA form, the CDR3 reads TGCAGTGCTCTCAGCGGGAGGGCCAGCAATGAGCAGTTCTTC.

This clonotype showed up just a few times. The chain is built from TRBV27 and TRBJ1-2; TRBD1 matches at 11 bases. V was clipped by 6 bases and J by 6 bases; unmatched bases: 6. The CDR3 is made up of 14 amino acids. The germline CDR1 and CDR2 sequences are MNHEY and SMNVEV (reference sequence). As DNA, the CDR3 is TGTGCCAGCAGGGTCGGACAGGGGGCGAATGGCTACACCTTC. This codes for CASRVGQGANGYTF.

As concerns this clonotype: A much larger clone differs from this one at a single base, so this may be a read error. The chain carries TRBV13 and TRBJ1-2; D uncertain. Germline values: CDR1 PRHDT, CDR2 FYEKMQ (reference sequence). The germline V and J ends were trimmed by 6 bases and 3 bases, with 17 bases remaining between them. The CDR3 has 15 amino acids. For the CDR3, the DNA is TGTGCCAGCAGTGGGATCGGTGAATTCGACTATGGCTACACCTTC. It encodes CASSGIGEFDYGYTF.

A word on this clonotype: The junction and the germline gene differ at one end; a read error may be behind it. This chain links TRBV11-2 with TRBJ2-7; 7 positions match TRBD1. CDR3 size: 13 residues. Germline loops: CDR1 SGHAT, CDR2 FQNNGV. This chain's CDR3 is CASSLTRGTDTHF. DNA of the CDR3: TGTGCCAGCAGCTTAACAAGGGGGACAGACACTCACTTC.

This chain connects TRBV2 to TRBJ1-2; D is unresolved. Germline V gene sequence: CDR1 SNHLY, CDR2 FYNNEI. The CDR3 covers 14 residues. V lost 7 bases to trimming and J lost 4 bases, with 16 bases between them. The CDR3 nucleotides are TGTGCCAGCACGGTGGTTATGGTGTCCTATGGCTACACCTTC. This translates into CASTVVMVSYGYTF.

This clonotype has ten or more counts. This sequence joins TRBV29-1 and TRBJ2-1, with TRBD2 identical over 10 bases. The germline CDR1 and CDR2 sequences are SQVTM and ANQGSEA. The junction had 8 bases not matched to a gene; V was cut back by 5 bases and J by 7 bases. The CDR3 is 14 amino acids. CDR3: CSVLLAGAGNEQFF. CDR3 nucleotides: TGCAGCGTTCTTCTAGCGGGAGCTGGGAATGAGCAGTTCTTC.

This clonotype was detected a few times. The chain has TRBV9 and TRBJ1-4; perhaps TRBD1 as D (5 bases). Per germline, CDR1 SGDLS and CDR2 YYNGEE. The V end lost 2 bases, the J end lost 2 bases, and 10 bases lay between the germline ends. The CDR3 length is 15 residues. Here the CDR3 reads CASSVGARTNEKLFF. The CDR3 DNA sequence: TGTGCCAGCAGCGTTGGGGCCCGGACTAATGAAAAACTGTTTTTT. Variable domain in full (rest from reference TRBV9 and TRBJ1-4): DSGVTQTPKHLITATGQRVTLRCSPRSGDLSVYWYQQSLDQGLQFLIQYYNGEERAKGNILERFSAQQFPDLHSELNLSSLELGDSALYFCASSVGARTNEKLFFGSGTQLSVL.

This clonotype was recorded many times. The chain combines TRBV29-1 with TRBJ2-7, with D uncertain. CDR1 SQVTM and CDR2 ANQGSEA come from the germline V gene. Trimming cost V 4 bases and J 2 bases, with 6 bases left between them. This CDR3 comprises 11 residues. The CDR3 spells CSVVVTYEQYF. As DNA, the CDR3 is TGCAGCGTTGTGGTGACCTACGAGCAGTACTTC.